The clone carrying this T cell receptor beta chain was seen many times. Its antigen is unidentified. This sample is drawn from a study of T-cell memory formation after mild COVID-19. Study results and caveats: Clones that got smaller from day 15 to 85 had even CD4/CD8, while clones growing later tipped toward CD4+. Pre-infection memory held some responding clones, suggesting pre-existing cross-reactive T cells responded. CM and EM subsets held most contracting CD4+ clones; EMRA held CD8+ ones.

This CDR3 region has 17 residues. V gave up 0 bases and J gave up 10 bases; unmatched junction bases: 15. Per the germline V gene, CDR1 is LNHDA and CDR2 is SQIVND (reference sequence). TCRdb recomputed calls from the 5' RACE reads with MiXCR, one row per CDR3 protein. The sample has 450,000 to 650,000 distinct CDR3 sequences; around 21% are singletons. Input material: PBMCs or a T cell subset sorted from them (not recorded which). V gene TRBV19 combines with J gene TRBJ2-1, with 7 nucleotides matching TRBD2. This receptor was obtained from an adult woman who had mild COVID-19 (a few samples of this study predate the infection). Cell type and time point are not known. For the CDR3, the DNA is TGTGCCAGTAGTATAGATGGGAGGGACTACCCTACATCAGAGCAGTTCTTC. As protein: CASSIDGRDYPTSEQFF. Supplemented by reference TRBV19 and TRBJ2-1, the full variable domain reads DGGITQSPKYLFRKEGQNVTLSCEQNLNHDAMYWYRQDPGQGLRLIYYSQIVNDFQKGDIAEGYSVSREKKESFPLTVTSAQKNPTAFYLCASSIDGRDYPTSEQFFGPGTRLTVL.